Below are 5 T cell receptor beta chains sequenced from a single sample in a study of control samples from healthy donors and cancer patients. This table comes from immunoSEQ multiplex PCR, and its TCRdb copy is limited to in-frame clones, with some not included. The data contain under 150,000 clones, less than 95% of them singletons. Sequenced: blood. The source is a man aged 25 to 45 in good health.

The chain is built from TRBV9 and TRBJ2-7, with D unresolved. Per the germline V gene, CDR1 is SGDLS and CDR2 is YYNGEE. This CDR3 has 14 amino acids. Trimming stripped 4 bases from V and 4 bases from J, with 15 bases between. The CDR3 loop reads CASSPGTGQYEQYF. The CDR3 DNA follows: TGTGCCAGCAGCCCCGGTACGGGCCAGTACGAGCAGTACTTC.

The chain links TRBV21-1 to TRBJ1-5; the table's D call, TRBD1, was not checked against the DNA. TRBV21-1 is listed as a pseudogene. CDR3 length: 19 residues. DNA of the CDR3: TGTGCCAGCACCCTCCTCGTTGGGGGACAGGACTTGGGCAATCAGCCCCAGCATTTT. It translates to CASTLLVGGQDLGNQPQHF.

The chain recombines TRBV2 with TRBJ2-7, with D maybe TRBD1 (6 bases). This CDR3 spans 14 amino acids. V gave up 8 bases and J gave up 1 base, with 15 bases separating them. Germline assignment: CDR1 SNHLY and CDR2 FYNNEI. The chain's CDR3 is CASSQRQVSYEQYF. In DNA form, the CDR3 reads TGTGCCAGCTCTCAGAGACAGGTATCCTACGAGCAGTACTTC.

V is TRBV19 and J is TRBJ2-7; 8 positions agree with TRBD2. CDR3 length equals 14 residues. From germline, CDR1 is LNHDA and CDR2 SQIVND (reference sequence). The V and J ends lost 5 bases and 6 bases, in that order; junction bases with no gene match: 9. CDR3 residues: CASSSGGVPSEQYF. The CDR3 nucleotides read TGTGCCAGTAGTTCCGGGGGGGTCCCCTCCGAGCAGTACTTC.

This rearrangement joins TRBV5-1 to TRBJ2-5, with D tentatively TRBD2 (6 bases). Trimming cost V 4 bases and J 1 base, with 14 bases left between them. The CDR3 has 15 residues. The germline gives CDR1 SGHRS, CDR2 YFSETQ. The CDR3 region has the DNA TGCGCCAGCAGCCCCCGCGGGGAGCTCCAAGAGACCCAGTACTTC. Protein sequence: CASSPRGELQETQYF. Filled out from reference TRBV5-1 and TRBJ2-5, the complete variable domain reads KAGVTQTPRYLIKTRGQQVTLSCSPISGHRSVSWYQQTPGQGLQFLFEYFSETQRNKGNFPGRFSGRQFSNSRSEMNVSTLELGDSALYLCASSPRGELQETQYFGPGTRLLVL.